This T cell receptor beta chain was captured by sequencing in a study of blood T cell repertoires in COVID-19 (dated by TCRdb to the early 2020s). Broadly, across the study: Samples covering the acute and convalescent phases of COVID-19 were provided by collaborators in the United States, Italy and Spain. The material from the prospective study consisted of cDNA or gDNA derived from T cells, B-cell-depleted T cells, or PBMCs. Subjects who had been exposed to COVID-19, were actively infected with it, or had recovered from it provided the deeply sampled blood TCRbeta repertoires that made up the dataset. The repertoires were released in a freely available public database intended as a resource for research on the immune response to SARS-CoV-2. The samples were drawn from two sources: the first 160 participants of the ongoing ImmuneRACE study, and fewer than 1,500 subjects contributed by 6 global collaborators. A de-identified subject ID, COVID-19 status, age in years and sex were almost always included in the sample metadata. HLA class I and class II types, where available, came from metadata supplied by the sample provider rather than from assay-based typing. Beyond this particular receptor, the publication reports: How much clinical and demographic metadata was included differed by source and by participant, and the metadata was provided uncurated.

Whole blood was collected in K2EDTA tubes by collaborating institutions according to the institutions' own protocols. For TCRbeta analysis, collaborators shipped samples in one of three forms: frozen whole blood, isolated PBMCs, or DNA extracted from either of those sample types. The junction carries 21 bases between V and J, which are trimmed by 6 bases and 7 bases respectively. The CDR3 spans 15 residues, from the cysteine through the phenylalanine. Only CDR3 DNA is held: 45 bases, read in frame from base 1. The germline V gene encodes CDR1 MDHEN and CDR2 SYDVKM. As regards this clone: No cognate antigen has been identified for it. Base-call qualities are not available, and no considerably larger clone is one nucleotide away.

TCRbeta CDR3 regions were amplified from genomic DNA by means of the immunoSEQ Assay, a bias-controlled multiplex PCR. Under the source paper's analysis protocol: Nucleated cell counts per sample were estimated from amplification of reference gene primers within the assay. To quantify the absolute abundance of each unique TCRbeta CDR3 rearrangement, sequence reads were collapsed and filtered. For each sample, productive Simpson clonality was calculated by taking the square root of Simpson's diversity index across productive rearrangements. TCRdb holds this immuneACCESS table with in-frame rearrangements only. Some clones are missing; in checked studies, unresolved V genes explain under half, and the rest has no known cause. V and J calls and clone size are copied from that table; D and trimming were computed from the DNA. The sample data list some 70,000 clones, and nearly 80% of these were observed just once. The ten largest clones capture more than 10% of the sample.

Sequenced sample: peripheral blood. This chain is built from TRBV28 and TRBJ1-2, with no reliable assignment of the D segment. The TCR sequence derives from a human donor in a cohort sampled during active COVID-19. The nucleotide sequence is given as TGTGCCAGCAGACTCACAGCGGGGTTGCTTCGTGGCTACACCTTC. The encoded protein is CASRLTAGLLRGYTF.